The 26 T cell receptor beta chains presented below share a single source sample, sequenced in a study of blood T cell repertoires in COVID-19. TCRdb keeps only in-frame clones here, not all; method: immunoSEQ multiplex PCR. The sample has 70,000 to 95,000 clones, more than 70% seen once. Sequencing was carried out using peripheral blood. The source is a man between 50 and 59 years old with COVID-19, enrolled during active disease.

Note on this clone: Other DNA sequences in the sample encode the same CDR3. V usage is TRBV6-5 and J usage is TRBJ1-1, with D possibly being TRBD1 (6 bases). The CDR3 has 14 residues. CDR1 is MNHEY, CDR2 SVGAGI, per germline. Trimming shortened V by 1 base and J by 2 bases, and 8 bases separated the two germline ends. This chain's CDR3 is CASSYLQGNTEAFF. CDR3 coding DNA: TGTGCCAGCAGTTACTTACAGGGTAACACTGAAGCTTTCTTT.

This clone showed up just once. The chain carries TRBV6-5 and TRBJ1-6; unclear D gene. Between the trimmed V and J ends, which lost 4 bases and 10 bases, there was a span of 14 bases. The CDR3 runs to 14 residues. Germline-derived CDR1 and CDR2 are MNHEY and SVGAGI. The CDR3 reads CASSLRGLRSPLHF. The DNA for the CDR3 is TGTGCCAGCAGTTTACGAGGGCTTCGGTCACCCCTCCACTTT.

The chain couples TRBV5-1 to TRBJ1-2; the D is unclear. The V end lost 0 bases, the J end lost 5 bases, and 11 bases lay between the germline ends. The CDR3 is made up of 14 amino acids. CDR1 and CDR2 from the germline V gene are SGHRS and YFSETQ. The CDR3 here is CASSLDPGGYGYTF. CDR3 DNA sequence: TGCGCCAGCAGCTTGGATCCGGGAGGGTATGGCTACACCTTC.

The chain recombines TRBV29-1 with TRBJ2-7, with D unresolved. The germline V gene encodes CDR1 SQVTM and CDR2 ANQGSEA. V was shortened by 4 bases and J by 0 bases, with 7 bases between the two germline ends. This CDR3 has 12 residues. The CDR3 sequence: CSVVASSYEQYF. The CDR3 bases are TGCAGCGTTGTCGCCAGCTCCTACGAGCAGTACTTC.

This chain joins TRBV3-1 (or the pseudogene TRBV3-2) and TRBJ2-6; D remains ambiguous. The length of the CDR3 is 17 residues. CDR1 is LGHDT and CDR2 is YNNKEL in the germline V gene (reference sequence). V was trimmed by 5 bases and J by 4 bases, leaving 18 bases between them. The CDR3 DNA reads TGTGCCAGCAGCTCTGCTGGGCCCTGGGCCGGGGCCAACGTCCTGACTTTC. Its protein product is CASSSAGPWAGANVLTF.

Here the CDR3 reads CSVETGKISYNEQFF. In nucleotides, the CDR3 is TGCAGCGTTGAGACAGGAAAGATCTCCTACAATGAGCAGTTCTTC. The V and J genes are TRBV29-1 and TRBJ2-1, with D tentatively TRBD1 (6 bases). The CDR3 totals 15 residues. Germline CDR1 reads SQVTM; CDR2 reads ANQGSEA. V lost 3 bases, J lost 0 bases, and 12 bases lay in between.

The V gene is TRBV2, the J gene TRBJ1-3; D uncertain. The length of the CDR3 is 13 residues. The germline gives CDR1 SNHLY, CDR2 FYNNEI. Trimming cost V 7 bases and J 2 bases, with 9 bases left between them. CDR3 residues: CASKRDPGNTIYF. DNA for the CDR3: TGTGCCAGCAAGAGGGATCCTGGAAACACCATATATTTT. The full variable domain, its missing parts supplied by reference TRBV2 and TRBJ1-3, is EPEVTQTPSHQVTQMGQEVILRCVPISNHLYFYWYRQILGQKVEFLVSFYNNEISEKSEIFDDQFSVERPDGSNFTLKIRSTKLEDSAMYFCASKRDPGNTIYFGEGSWLTVV.

This chain connects TRBV18 to TRBJ2-2, with 11 bases that match TRBD1. Per germline, CDR1 KGHSH and CDR2 LQKENI. V was pared by 4 bases and J by 1 base, with 11 bases of the junction left unmatched. The CDR3 runs to 19 residues. The CDR3 is CASSHNKDRGLRNTGELFF. The CDR3 coding sequence is TGTGCCAGCTCACATAATAAGGACAGGGGGCTGAGGAACACCGGGGAGCTGTTTTTT.

V and J are TRBV2 and TRBJ1-5; 8 bases are shared with TRBD1. Germline V gene sequence: CDR1 SNHLY, CDR2 FYNNEI. There are 15 residues in the CDR3. V dropped 4 bases and J dropped 4; count of bases not matched to a gene: 6. The CDR3 nucleotides read TGTGCCAGCAGTGCCTGGACAGGGACAAATCAGCCCCAGCATTTT. It specifies CASSAWTGTNQPQHF.

This clone was observed a handful of times. The genes are TRBV10-3 and TRBJ2-7, with TRBD1 matching over 8 bases. CDR1 and CDR2 from the germline V gene are ENHRY and SYGVKD. The CDR3 consists of 16 residues. With 6 bases clipped from V and 0 bases from J, the junction kept 10 bases outside the gene matches. CDR3 in amino acids: CAISVRGQGSSYEQYF. The CDR3 coding sequence is TGTGCCATCAGCGTGCGCGGACAGGGTTCCTCCTACGAGCAGTACTTC.

The CDR3 here is CASSLGPGTGGHYGYTF. CDR3 nucleotide sequence: TGCGCCAGCAGCTTAGGTCCCGGGACAGGGGGTCACTATGGCTACACCTTC. The rearrangement joins TRBV5-1 to TRBJ1-2; TRBD1 matches 11 bases. The germline V gene encodes CDR1 SGHRS and CDR2 YFSETQ. CDR3 length: 17 residues. J gave up 3 bases and V 2 bases, and 9 bases lay outside the gene matches.

This rearrangement joins TRBV18 to TRBJ1-4, with D possibly matching TRBD1 (6 bases). Germline-derived CDR1 and CDR2 are KGHSH and LQKENI. V gave up 6 bases and J gave up 8 bases, with 13 bases separating them. The CDR3 is 13 amino acids. The CDR3 region has the DNA TGTGCCAGCTCCGAAGGAACAGGGGAAAAACTGTTTTTT. Protein: CASSEGTGEKLFF. The variable domain in full, completed from reference TRBV18 and TRBJ1-4, reads NAGVMQNPRHLVRRRGQEARLRCSPMKGHSHVYWYRQLPEEGLKFMVYLQKENIIDESGMPKERFSAEFPKEGPSILRIQQVVRGDSAAYFCASSEGTGEKLFFGSGTQLSVL.

CDR3 nucleotides: TGTGCCAGCAGTTACTTTCTGGAGCGTAATTCACCCCTCCACTTT. This sequence encodes CASSYFLERNSPLHF. The chain is built from TRBV6-5 and TRBJ1-6; D remains unclear. V was cut by 1 base and J by 6 bases, with 10 bases left in between. Germline CDR1 reads MNHEY; CDR2 reads SVGAGI. This CDR3 contains 15 residues.

The genes are TRBV30 and TRBJ2-7, with D possibly being TRBD2 (6 bases). There are 15 residues in the CDR3. Germline CDR1 and CDR2: GTSNPN and SVGIG (reference sequence). V was pared by 8 bases and J by 3 bases, with 23 bases between. The CDR3 spells CATVSSNPEGYEQYF. The CDR3 DNA is TGTGCCACCGTATCCAGCAACCCGGAGGGCTACGAGCAGTACTTC.

The V call is TRBV29-1, the J call TRBJ1-1; 7 nucleotides agree with TRBD1. V shed 4 bases and J 5 bases; nucleotides not matched to a gene: 7. The CDR3 covers 13 residues. Looked up from germline, CDR1 is SQVTM and CDR2 is ANQGSEA. The CDR3 reads CSVAGTVGTEAFF. DNA for the CDR3: TGCAGCGTTGCCGGGACAGTGGGAACTGAAGCTTTCTTT.

The chain uses TRBV5-1 and TRBJ2-7; 7 bases agree with TRBD1. The CDR3 runs 13 residues. Trimming at V came to 4 bases and at J to 4 bases, leaving 5 bases not matched to a gene. Germline-derived CDR1 and CDR2 are SGHRS and YFSETQ. The CDR3 loop is CASSPGTEYEQYF. The CDR3, as DNA: TGCGCCAGCAGCCCCGGGACAGAATACGAGCAGTACTTC.

This clone was seen only once. The chain combines TRBV5-1 with TRBJ2-1; 11 bases match TRBD2. Germline V lookup: CDR1 SGHRS, CDR2 YFSETQ. V dropped 4 bases and J dropped 0; count of bases not matched to a gene: 18. CDR3 length: 21 amino acids. The CDR3 is CASSRAKTSGGLISSYNEQFF. CDR3 nucleotides: TGCGCCAGCAGCCGGGCAAAAACTAGCGGGGGACTAATCAGCTCCTACAATGAGCAGTTCTTC.

This chain connects TRBV18 to TRBJ2-1; D is unclear. CDR1 and CDR2 from the germline V gene are KGHSH and LQKENI. Trimming stripped 3 bases from V and 8 bases from J, with 17 bases between. The CDR3 runs to 15 residues. The CDR3 loop reads CASSPRVQSVDEQFF. The CDR3 DNA sequence: TGTGCCAGCTCACCGAGAGTACAGTCAGTCGATGAGCAGTTCTTC.

As concerns this clone: Other DNA sequences from this sample encode an identical CDR3 as well. The chain employs TRBV28 and TRBJ1-2; possibly TRBD1 for D (6 bases). Trimming shortened V by 5 bases and J by 4 bases, and 8 bases separated the two germline ends. The germline V gene encodes CDR1 MDHEN and CDR2 SYDVKM. This CDR3 comprises 12 residues. The CDR3 DNA sequence: TGTGCCAGCAGTCTAGGGGGCTATGGCTACACCTTC. It yields the protein CASSLGGYGYTF.

This chain links TRBV5-8 with TRBJ1-1, with D unclear. The CDR3 loop spans 16 amino acids. Germline CDR1 is SGHTS and CDR2 is YDEGEE. V lost 2 bases to trimming and J lost 0 bases, with 14 bases between them. CDR3 amino acids: CASSFPPRLMNTEAFF. The CDR3 region has the DNA TGTGCCAGCAGCTTCCCCCCCCGACTAATGAACACTGAAGCTTTCTTT.

CDR3 in amino acids: CATHLSAGPNSPLHF. For the CDR3, the DNA is TGTGCCACCCATTTGAGCGCAGGGCCGAATTCACCCCTCCACTTT. The chain couples TRBV7-9 to TRBJ1-6; tentative D call: TRBD1 (5 bases). CDR3 length: 15 amino acids. The germline V and J ends were trimmed by 10 bases and 7 bases, with 20 bases remaining between them. In germline, CDR1 is SEHNR, CDR2 FQNEAQ (reference sequence).

This clone was picked up a small number of times. This sample also contains other DNA sequences that code for the same CDR3. J is TRBJ1-2 and V is TRBV6-2 or TRBV6-3, with 7 bases lining up with TRBD1. The CDR3 loop spans 13 amino acids. Losses at the gene ends were 6 bases for V and 7 bases for J; bases not matched to a gene: 8. Germline V lookup: CDR1 MNHEY, CDR2 SVGEGT. CDR3 in amino acids: CASSQDRERGYTF. The CDR3 coding sequence is TGTGCCAGCAGCCAAGACAGGGAACGTGGCTACACCTTC.

The chain combines TRBV6-5 with TRBJ1-2; 10 positions agree with TRBD1. The CDR3 consists of 13 residues. The J segment lost 8 bases and the V segment lost 11 bases, leaving 11 bases of the junction unmatched. Germline V CDR1 and CDR2: MNHEY, SVGAGI. DNA of the CDR3: TGTGCCGCCACCGGGACAGGGGCTCTCGGCTACACCTTC. Translation: CAATGTGALGYTF.

This rearrangement joins TRBV19 to TRBJ1-2, with 9 positions matching TRBD1. The CDR3 length is 17 residues. Trimming at V came to 0 bases and at J to 5 bases, leaving 10 bases not matched to a gene. Per germline, CDR1 LNHDA and CDR2 SQIVND (reference sequence). This chain's CDR3 is CASSIDGGTGGSYGYTF. CDR3 sequence (DNA): TGTGCCAGTAGTATAGATGGCGGAACAGGGGGCTCATATGGCTACACCTTC.

This clone was observed once. V gene TRBV19 combines with J gene TRBJ1-2; D not resolved. The CDR3 length is 13 residues. Germline CDR1 is LNHDA and CDR2 is SQIVND (reference sequence). V was trimmed by 6 bases and J by 2 bases, leaving 10 bases between them. The CDR3, as DNA: TGTGCCAGTAGCCGTACAGCAAACTATGGCTACACCTTC. It encodes CASSRTANYGYTF. The full variable domain, completed using reference TRBV19 and TRBJ1-2, is DGGITQSPKYLFRKEGQNVTLSCEQNLNHDAMYWYRQDPGQGLRLIYYSQIVNDFQKGDIAEGYSVSREKKESFPLTVTSAQKNPTAFYLCASSRTANYGYTFGSGTRLTVV.

The chain recombines TRBV30 with TRBJ1-2; D remains unclear. The ends were cut back, 4 bases at V and 7 bases at J, with 10 bases in the middle. CDR3 length equals 11 residues. Per the germline V gene, CDR1 is GTSNPN and CDR2 is SVGIG (reference sequence). The CDR3 DNA reads as TGTGCCTGGATTAACGGAGGTGGCTACACCTTC. Translating gives CAWINGGGYTF.